This T cell receptor (beta chain) is drawn from a study of T cell repertoires in cytomegalovirus infection. The study's findings and limits: HLA-C-restricted TCR beta clonotypes specific for CMV led the ex vivo response.

This clonotype was observed once. The antigen remains unidentified. MiXCR was run by TCRdb on the reads, yielding one entry per CDR3 protein. The data contain roughly 300,000 distinct CDR3 sequences, over 20% of them seen just once; the ten biggest clones take up approximately 15%. V was pared by 7 bases and J by 2 bases, with 9 bases of the junction left unmatched. The length of the CDR3 is 15 residues. Germline V gene data show CDR1 as SQVTM and CDR2 as ANQGSEA. The TCR sequence derives from a human donor in good health (CMV status not recorded). Some clones in this sample may be carry-over from other donors' samples. The chain recombines TRBV29-1 with TRBJ1-4; 8 bases align to TRBD1. Material for sequencing was PBMCs. The CDR3 is CSAGQGAMTNEKLFF. The CDR3 DNA follows: TGCAGCGCCGGGCAGGGGGCGATGACTAATGAAAAACTGTTTTTT.